One and the same sample provided the 26 T cell receptor beta chains below, sequenced in a study of blood T cell repertoires in COVID-19. Some clones are missing from TCRdb's copy, which holds only in-frame ones; the method was immunoSEQ multiplex PCR. The repertoire holds approximately 50,000 clones, with roughly nine tenths as singletons. Sample: peripheral blood. These receptors came from a woman at least 80 years old with acute or convalescent COVID-19.

The chain recombines TRBV28 with TRBJ1-2; 10 bases are shared with TRBD1. The germline gives CDR1 MDHEN, CDR2 SYDVKM. Trimming took 5 bases from V and 3 from J; bases not matched to a gene: 9. The CDR3 length is 16 residues. CDR3 loop: CASSPGTGADYYGYTF. In nucleotides, the CDR3 is TGTGCCAGCAGTCCCGGGACAGGGGCCGACTACTATGGCTACACCTTC.

This CDR3 is CASSLSRSGDSSYEQYF. The CDR3, as DNA: TGCGCCAGCAGCCTCTCGAGAAGCGGGGATAGCTCCTACGAGCAGTACTTC. This chain joins TRBV5-1 and TRBJ2-7, with 7 nucleotides matching TRBD2. Germline-derived CDR1 and CDR2 are SGHRS and YFSETQ. CDR3 length: 17 residues. V dropped 4 bases and J dropped 0; count of bases not matched to a gene: 13.

The chain is built from TRBV6-4 and TRBJ2-1, with 8 nucleotides matching TRBD2. Germline assignment: CDR1 MRHNA and CDR2 SNTAGT. V was clipped by 8 bases and J by 7 bases; unmatched bases: 10. This CDR3 spans 14 amino acids. In DNA form, the CDR3 reads TGTGCCAGCTCCCGGGGGGGGGCTGAGAATGAGCAGTTCTTC. Translating it yields CASSRGGAENEQFF.

V and J are TRBV7-8 and TRBJ1-5; D unresolved. This CDR3 is 14 amino acids long. Germline CDR1 SGHVS, CDR2 FQNEAQ. V lost 4 bases and J lost 1, with 8 bases in between. In nucleotides, the CDR3 is TGTGCCAGCAGCTCCGGTCGGAGCAATCAGCCCCAGCATTTT. Its protein product is CASSSGRSNQPQHF.

In this sample, this clone turned up once. The chain links TRBV24-1 to TRBJ2-2; weak D call: TRBD2 (6 bases). The CDR3 has 13 residues. The germline V and J ends were trimmed by 9 bases and 8 bases, with 15 bases remaining between them. Germline-derived CDR1 and CDR2 are KGHDR and SFDVKD. The CDR3 protein is CATSGLSWGELFF. For the CDR3, the DNA is TGTGCCACCTCGGGACTGTCTTGGGGGGAGCTGTTTTTT.

This chain connects TRBV11-1 to TRBJ2-1; D is unclear. The CDR3 runs 16 residues. Germline CDR1 SGHAT, CDR2 FQDESV (reference sequence). The V gene lost 4 bases and the J gene lost 1 base, with 14 bases spanning the gap. The CDR3 coding sequence is TGTGCCAGCAGCTCCCTATTTGCGCCATCCTACAATGAGCAGTTCTTC. The encoded protein is CASSSLFAPSYNEQFF.

V usage is TRBV10-3 and J usage is TRBJ1-2; no definite D call. With 2 bases removed from V and 2 bases from J, the gap between germline ends came to 6 bases. CDR1 and CDR2 (germline): ENHRY, SYGVKD. CDR3 length equals 13 residues. The CDR3: CAISEEPNYGYTF. The CDR3 DNA follows: TGTGCCATCAGTGAGGAGCCGAACTATGGCTACACCTTC.

This clone was detected once. The rearrangement links TRBV13 to TRBJ2-7; 7 nucleotides agree with TRBD2. There are 16 residues in the CDR3. Germline-derived CDR1 and CDR2 are PRHDT and FYEKMQ (reference sequence). The V and J ends lost 2 bases and 1 base, in that order; junction bases with no gene match: 8. DNA of the CDR3: TGTGCCAGCAGCTTACGTGTGACAGCGGGGTCCTACGAGCAGTACGTC. Translated: CASSLRVTAGSYEQYV.

The CDR3 DNA sequence: TGTGCCAGCAGCCCGACTAGTTCCCCTGCCGATACGCAGTATTTT. Translated, it gives CASSPTSSPADTQYF. The V call is TRBV7-9, the J call TRBJ2-3, with D possibly TRBD2 on 6 matching bases. Looked up from germline, CDR1 is SEHNR and CDR2 is FQNEAQ (reference sequence). The CDR3 contains 15 residues. Trimming pared 5 bases from V and 6 bases from J, leaving 18 bases between.

The chain employs TRBV9 and TRBJ1-2; tentatively, D is TRBD1 (5 bases). Germline loops: CDR1 SGDLS, CDR2 YYNGEE. Trimming removed 6 bases from V and 3 bases from J, with 6 bases in between. The CDR3 sequence is 11 residues long. DNA of the CDR3: TGTGCCAGCACCAGGGACTATGGCTACACCTTC. Encoded protein: CASTRDYGYTF.

V gene TRBV7-8 combines with J gene TRBJ1-2, with a weak D call TRBD1 (5 bases). The germline V gene has CDR1 SGHVS and CDR2 FQNEAQ. CDR3 length: 16 residues. Between the trimmed V and J ends, which lost 5 bases and 2 bases, there was a span of 18 bases. The CDR3 bases are TGTGCCAGCAGCCGTACCTGGGGGGAGTCCAACTATGGCTACACCTTC. Its translation: CASSRTWGESNYGYTF.

Turning to this clone: At the DNA level, this CDR3 is encoded by other sequences in the same sample as well. The rearrangement uses TRBV18 and TRBJ1-2; TRBD1 matches at 9 bases. V was clipped by 3 bases and J by 2 bases; unmatched bases: 1. This CDR3 is 14 amino acids long. Germline-derived CDR1 and CDR2 are KGHSH and LQKENI. CDR3 amino acids: CASSPGQGNYGYTF. The DNA for the CDR3 is TGTGCCAGCTCACCGGGACAGGGCAACTATGGCTACACCTTC.

J is TRBJ2-1 and V is TRBV6-6; 8 nucleotides align to TRBD2. Germline V lookup: CDR1 MNHNY, CDR2 SVGAGI (reference sequence). This CDR3 has 15 amino acids. Germline trimming cut 2 bases from V and 2 bases from J; bases unmatched to any gene: 2. CDR3 sequence: CASSYRGGPYNEQFF. The CDR3, as DNA: TGTGCCAGCAGTTACCGGGGGGGCCCCTACAATGAGCAGTTCTTC.

In this sample, this clone turned up once. The rearrangement joins TRBV29-1 to TRBJ2-1; 9 bases are a match to TRBD1. This CDR3 has 12 amino acids. J lost 10 bases, V lost 4 bases, and 5 bases had no gene match. The germline V gene has CDR1 SQVTM and CDR2 ANQGSEA. The CDR3 is CSVGTGDHEQFF. CDR3 in DNA: TGCAGCGTTGGGACAGGGGATCACGAGCAGTTCTTC.

The chain uses TRBV9 and TRBJ2-2; 10 bases agree with TRBD2. Germline values: CDR1 SGDLS, CDR2 YYNGEE. With 4 bases clipped from V and 2 bases from J, the junction kept 5 bases outside the gene matches. The length of the CDR3 is 16 residues. The DNA for the CDR3 is TGTGCCAGCAGCCCAAGCGGGGGGGCCAACACCGGGGAGCTGTTTTTT. As protein: CASSPSGGANTGELFF.

V gene TRBV3-1 (or the pseudogene TRBV3-2) combines with J gene TRBJ1-2; TRBD1 matches 7 bases. CDR3 length: 17 amino acids. The V segment lost 3 bases and the J segment 0 bases; nucleotides outside the gene matches: 10. Germline assignment: CDR1 LGHDT and CDR2 YNNKEL (reference sequence). The CDR3, as DNA: TGTGCCAGCAGCCAGGGGCCAGGGGGTGCCCCTAACTATGGCTACACCTTC. Translated: CASSQGPGGAPNYGYTF.

The V gene is TRBV3-1 (or the pseudogene TRBV3-2), the J gene TRBJ2-1; 11 bases match TRBD2. V lost 5 bases and J lost 9; bases outside the gene matches: 6. The CDR3 has 14 residues. CDR1 is LGHDT, CDR2 YNNKEL, per germline (reference sequence). Written as DNA, the CDR3 is TGTGCCAGCAGCGTGACTAGCGGGACAAGTGAGCAGTTCTTC. This sequence encodes CASSVTSGTSEQFF.

The chain combines TRBV18 with TRBJ1-5; D is unclear. The CDR3 contains 13 residues. With 6 bases removed from V and 5 bases from J, the gap between germline ends came to 11 bases. Germline V gene lookup returns CDR1 KGHSH and CDR2 LQKENI. The CDR3 region is CASSPEVDQPQHF. DNA for the CDR3: TGTGCCAGCTCGCCAGAAGTAGATCAGCCCCAGCATTTT.

The chain couples TRBV24-1 to TRBJ1-5, with D hard to call. Trimming took off 3 bases at V and 0 bases at J, with 5 bases between the two ends. The CDR3 sequence is 14 residues long. Germline V gene data show CDR1 as KGHDR and CDR2 as SFDVKD. This CDR3 reads CATSDPHSNQPQHF. For the CDR3, the DNA is TGTGCCACCAGTGATCCCCATAGCAATCAGCCCCAGCATTTT.

The chain joins TRBV5-1 to TRBJ2-2; 8 bases map to TRBD1. Germline V CDR1 and CDR2: SGHRS, YFSETQ. V lost 4 bases, J lost 1 base, and 9 bases stayed unmatched. The CDR3 sequence is 17 residues long. CDR3 in amino acids: CASSPIAGTGNTGELFF. CDR3 in DNA: TGCGCCAGCAGCCCGATTGCCGGGACAGGGAACACCGGGGAGCTGTTTTTT.

This chain uses TRBV3-1 (or the pseudogene TRBV3-2) with TRBJ1-4, with unresolved D. This CDR3 has 14 residues. V was shortened by 0 bases and J by 7 bases, with 9 bases between the two germline ends. Germline V CDR1 and CDR2: LGHDT, YNNKEL (reference sequence). DNA for the CDR3: TGTGCCAGCAGCCAAGATCGGCAGGCTGAAAAACTGTTTTTT. This sequence encodes CASSQDRQAEKLFF.

The CDR3 loop is CASSYFRGDEQFF. Here the CDR3 DNA reads TGTGCCAGCAGTTACTTTCGGGGGGATGAGCAGTTCTTC. This sequence joins TRBV6-6 and TRBJ2-1, with 7 bases aligning to TRBD2. J was trimmed by 8 bases and V by 1 base; bases with no gene match: 2. CDR1 MNHNY and CDR2 SVGAGI come from the germline V gene (reference sequence). The CDR3 is 13 residues long.

This chain uses TRBV6-5 with TRBJ1-5, with 7 positions matching TRBD1. The germline gives CDR1 MNHEY, CDR2 SVGAGI. J lost 7 bases, V lost 7 bases, and 4 bases had no gene match. The CDR3 loop spans 12 amino acids. The CDR3 DNA reads as TGTGCCAGCAAAACAGGGGACCAGCCCCAGCATTTT. Its protein is CASKTGDQPQHF.

This clone has just one count. CDR3 protein: CASTWGGWTEAFF. Written as DNA, the CDR3 is TGTGCCAGCACCTGGGGGGGCTGGACTGAAGCTTTCTTT. The rearrangement links TRBV7-9 to TRBJ1-1; the D gene is possibly TRBD1 (6 bases). The CDR3 runs 13 residues. Per the germline V gene, CDR1 is SEHNR and CDR2 is FQNEAQ (reference sequence). Between the trimmed V and J ends, which lost 7 bases and 5 bases, there was a span of 14 bases.

CDR3 nucleotide sequence: TGTGCCAGCAGCCAAGACGTTCGGCCTAGTGGTGGCTACACCTTC. This sequence encodes CASSQDVRPSGGYTF. The chain combines TRBV3-1 (or the pseudogene TRBV3-2) with TRBJ1-2; D gene ambiguous. V was cut by 0 bases and J by 7 bases, with 15 bases left in between. This CDR3 comprises 15 residues. Germline V gene data show CDR1 as LGHDT and CDR2 as YNNKEL (reference sequence).

This sequence joins TRBV19 and TRBJ1-1; D ambiguous. CDR1 and CDR2 from the germline V gene are LNHDA and SQIVND (reference sequence). The V and J ends lost 7 bases and 1 base respectively, with 13 bases between them. This CDR3 is 14 amino acids long. The CDR3 here is CASTPNPGNTEAFF. Here the CDR3 DNA reads TGTGCCAGTACCCCAAATCCGGGGAACACTGAAGCTTTCTTT.